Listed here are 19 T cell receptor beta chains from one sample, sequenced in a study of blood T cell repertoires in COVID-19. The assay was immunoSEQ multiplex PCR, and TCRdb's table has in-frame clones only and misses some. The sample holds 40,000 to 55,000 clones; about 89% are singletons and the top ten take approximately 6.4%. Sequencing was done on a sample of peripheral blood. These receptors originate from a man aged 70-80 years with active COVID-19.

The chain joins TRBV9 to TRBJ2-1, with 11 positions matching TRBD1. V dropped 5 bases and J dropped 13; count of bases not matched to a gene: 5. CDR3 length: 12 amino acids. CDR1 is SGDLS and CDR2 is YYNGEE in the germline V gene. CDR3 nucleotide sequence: TGTGCCAGCAGTGGGACAGGGGGTGATCAGTTCTTC. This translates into CASSGTGGDQFF.

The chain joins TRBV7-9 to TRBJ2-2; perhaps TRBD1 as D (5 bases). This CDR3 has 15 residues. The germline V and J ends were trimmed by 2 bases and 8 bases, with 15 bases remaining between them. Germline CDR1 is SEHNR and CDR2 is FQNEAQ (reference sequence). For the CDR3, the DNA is TGTGCCAGCAGCTTATACCAACAGGCAACTGGGGAGCTGTTTTTT. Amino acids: CASSLYQQATGELFF.

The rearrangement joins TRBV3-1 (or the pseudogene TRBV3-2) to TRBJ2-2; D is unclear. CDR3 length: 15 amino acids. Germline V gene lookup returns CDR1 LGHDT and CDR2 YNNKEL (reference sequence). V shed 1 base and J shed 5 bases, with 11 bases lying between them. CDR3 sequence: CASSQVGQLTGELFF. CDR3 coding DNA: TGTGCCAGCAGCCAAGTGGGCCAGCTGACCGGGGAGCTGTTTTTT.

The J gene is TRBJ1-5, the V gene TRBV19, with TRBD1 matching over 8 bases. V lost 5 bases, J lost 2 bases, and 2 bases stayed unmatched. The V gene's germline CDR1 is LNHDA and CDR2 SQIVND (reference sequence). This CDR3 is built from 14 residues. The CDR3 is CASSVTGGNQPQHF. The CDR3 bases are TGTGCCAGTAGTGTGACAGGGGGCAATCAGCCCCAGCATTTT.

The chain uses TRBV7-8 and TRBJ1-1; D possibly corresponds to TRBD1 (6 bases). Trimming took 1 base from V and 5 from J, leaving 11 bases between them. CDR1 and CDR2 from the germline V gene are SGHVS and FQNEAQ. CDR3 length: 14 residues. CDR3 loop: CASSLVNQGTEAFF. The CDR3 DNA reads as TGTGCCAGCAGCTTAGTAAACCAGGGGACTGAAGCTTTCTTT.

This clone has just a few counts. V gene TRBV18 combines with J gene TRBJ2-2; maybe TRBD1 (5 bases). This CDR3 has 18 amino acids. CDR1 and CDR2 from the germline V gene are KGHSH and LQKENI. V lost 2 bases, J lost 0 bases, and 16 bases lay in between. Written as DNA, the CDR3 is TGTGCCAGCTCACCATCACCCCCAGGGCCCACGAACACCGGGGAGCTGTTTTTT. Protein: CASSPSPPGPTNTGELFF.

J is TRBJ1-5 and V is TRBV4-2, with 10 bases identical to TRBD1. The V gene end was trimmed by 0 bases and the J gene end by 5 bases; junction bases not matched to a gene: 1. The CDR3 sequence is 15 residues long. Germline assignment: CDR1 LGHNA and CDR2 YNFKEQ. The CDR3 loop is CASSQDGTGDQPQHF. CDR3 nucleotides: TGTGCCAGCAGCCAAGATGGGACAGGGGATCAGCCCCAGCATTTT.

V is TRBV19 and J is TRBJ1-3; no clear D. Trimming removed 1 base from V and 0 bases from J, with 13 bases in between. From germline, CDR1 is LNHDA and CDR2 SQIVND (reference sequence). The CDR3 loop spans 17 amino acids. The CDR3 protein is CASSIGLRLTSGNTIYF. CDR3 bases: TGTGCCAGTAGTATAGGGCTCAGACTGACCTCTGGAAACACCATATATTTT.

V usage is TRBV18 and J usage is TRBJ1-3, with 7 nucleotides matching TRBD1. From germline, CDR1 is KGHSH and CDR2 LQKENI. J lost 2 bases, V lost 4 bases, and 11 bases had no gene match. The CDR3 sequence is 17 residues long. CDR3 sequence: CASSQIAGGTAGNTIYF. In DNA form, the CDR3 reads TGTGCCAGCTCACAGATTGCAGGGGGAACTGCTGGAAACACCATATATTTT.

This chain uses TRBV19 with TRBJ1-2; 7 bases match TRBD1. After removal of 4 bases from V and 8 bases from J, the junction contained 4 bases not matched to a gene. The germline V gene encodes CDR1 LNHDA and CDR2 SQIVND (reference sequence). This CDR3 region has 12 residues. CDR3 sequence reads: CASSTRTGGYTF. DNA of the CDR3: TGTGCCAGTAGTACCCGGACAGGCGGCTACACCTTC.

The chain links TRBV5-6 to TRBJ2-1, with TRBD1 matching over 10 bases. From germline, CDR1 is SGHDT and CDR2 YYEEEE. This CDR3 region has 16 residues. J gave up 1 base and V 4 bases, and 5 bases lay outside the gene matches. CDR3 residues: CASSRRTGGSYNEQFF. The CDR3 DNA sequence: TGTGCCAGCAGCCGCCGGACAGGGGGGTCCTACAATGAGCAGTTCTTC.

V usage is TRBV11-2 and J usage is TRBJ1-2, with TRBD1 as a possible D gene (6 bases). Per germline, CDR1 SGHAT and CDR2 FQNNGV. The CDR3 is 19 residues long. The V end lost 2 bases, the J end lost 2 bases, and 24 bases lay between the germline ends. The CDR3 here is CASSLSQVSGGGRNYGYTF. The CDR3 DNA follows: TGTGCCAGCAGCTTATCCCAAGTGAGCGGTGGGGGCAGGAACTATGGCTACACCTTC.

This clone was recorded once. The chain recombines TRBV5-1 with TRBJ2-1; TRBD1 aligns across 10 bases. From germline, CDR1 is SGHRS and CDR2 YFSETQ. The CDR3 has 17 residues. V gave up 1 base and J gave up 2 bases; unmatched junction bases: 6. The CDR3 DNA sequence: TGCGCCAGCAGCTTGCGGGCGGGACAGGGGACCTACAATGAGCAGTTCTTC. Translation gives CASSLRAGQGTYNEQFF.

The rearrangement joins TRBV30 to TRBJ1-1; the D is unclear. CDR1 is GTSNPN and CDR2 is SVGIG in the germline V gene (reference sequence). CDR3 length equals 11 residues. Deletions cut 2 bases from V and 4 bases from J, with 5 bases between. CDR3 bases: TGTGCCTGGAGTACTACCACTGAAGCTTTCTTT. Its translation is CAWSTTTEAFF. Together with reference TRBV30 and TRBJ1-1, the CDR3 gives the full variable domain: SQTIHQWPATLVQPVGSPLSLECTVEGTSNPNLYWYRQAAGRGLQLLFYSVGIGQISSEVPQNLSASRPQDRQFILSSKKLLLSDSGFYLCAWSTTTEAFFGQGTRLTVV.

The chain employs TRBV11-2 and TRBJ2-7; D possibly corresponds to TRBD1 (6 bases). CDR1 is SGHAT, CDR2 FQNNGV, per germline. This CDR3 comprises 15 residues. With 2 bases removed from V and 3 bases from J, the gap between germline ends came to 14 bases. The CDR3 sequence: CASSLLWDTFYEQYF. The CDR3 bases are TGTGCCAGCAGCTTACTGTGGGACACTTTCTACGAGCAGTACTTC. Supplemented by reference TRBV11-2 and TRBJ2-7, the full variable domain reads EAGVAQSPRYKIIEKRQSVAFWCNPISGHATLYWYQQILGQGPKLLIQFQNNGVVDDSQLPKDRFSAERLKGVDSTLKIQPAKLEDSAVYLCASSLLWDTFYEQYFGPGTRLTVT.

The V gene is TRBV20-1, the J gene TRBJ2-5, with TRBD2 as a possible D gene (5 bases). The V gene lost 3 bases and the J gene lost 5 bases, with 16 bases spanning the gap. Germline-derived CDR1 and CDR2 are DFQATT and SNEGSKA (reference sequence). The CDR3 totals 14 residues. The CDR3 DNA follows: TGCAGTGCTAGTAAAGGGCTAGCTACGGAGACCCAGTACTTC. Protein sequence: CSASKGLATETQYF.

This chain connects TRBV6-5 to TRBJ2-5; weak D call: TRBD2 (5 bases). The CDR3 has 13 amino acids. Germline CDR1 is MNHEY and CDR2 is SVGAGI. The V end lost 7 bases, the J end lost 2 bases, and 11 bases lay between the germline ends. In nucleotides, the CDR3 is TGTGCCAGCAACCTGTCGGGGCAAGAGACCCAGTACTTC. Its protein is CASNLSGQETQYF.

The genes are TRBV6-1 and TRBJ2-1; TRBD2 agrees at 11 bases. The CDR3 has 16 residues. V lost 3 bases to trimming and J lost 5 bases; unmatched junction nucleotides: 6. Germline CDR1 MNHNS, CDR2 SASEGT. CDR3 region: CASSEGLAGGNNEQFF. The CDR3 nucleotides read TGTGCCAGCAGTGAGGGGCTAGCGGGGGGCAACAATGAGCAGTTCTTC.

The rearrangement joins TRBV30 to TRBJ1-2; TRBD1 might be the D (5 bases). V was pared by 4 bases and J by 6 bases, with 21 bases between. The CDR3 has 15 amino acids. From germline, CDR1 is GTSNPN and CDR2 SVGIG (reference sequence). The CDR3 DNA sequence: TGTGCCTGGAAGAACCCGGGGGGTCTGGAAAATGGCTACACCTTC. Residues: CAWKNPGGLENGYTF.